Below are 16 T cell receptor beta chains sequenced from a single sample in a study of T cells in Graves' hyperthyroidism and ophthalmopathy. Amplification of TCR beta CDR3 regions used RNA as the template. First-round RT-PCR of the TCR CDR3 relied on the HTBI primer set. TCRdb re-called the multiplex PCR reads through MiXCR, storing one row per CDR3 protein. The repertoire holds about 740,000 distinct CDR3 sequences, with approximately 14% as singletons. The sample consisted of blood. The origin of the receptors is a young woman with Graves' hyperthyroidism.

This clonotype was seen ten or more times. The rearrangement uses TRBV27 and TRBJ2-3; 10 bases agree with TRBD2. The CDR3 is 15 residues long. CDR1 and CDR2 (germline): MNHEY, SMNVEV (reference sequence). Unmatched junction bases numbered 5, after V lost 3 bases and J lost 5 bases. CDR3 sequence (DNA): TGTGCCAGCAGTTTTCTAGCGGGAGTACGAGATACGCAGTATTTT. Encoded protein: CASSFLAGVRDTQYF.

This clonotype was observed many times. This sequence joins TRBV6-2 or TRBV6-3 and TRBJ2-5; possibly TRBD2 for D (6 bases). There are 14 residues in the CDR3. Germline values: CDR1 MNHEY, CDR2 SVGEGT. The V end was cut by 2 bases, the J end by 2 bases, with 9 bases between. The CDR3 DNA reads as TGTGCCAGCAGTTACCGGGGACTTCAAGAGACCCAGTACTTC. It encodes CASSYRGLQETQYF.

This clonotype was detected many times. The chain carries TRBV20-1 and TRBJ2-1, with D possibly TRBD2 on 5 matching bases. Germline V lookup: CDR1 DFQATT, CDR2 SNEGSKA (reference sequence). This CDR3 contains 13 residues. V lost 6 bases, J lost 0 bases, and 9 bases lay in between. CDR3 amino acids: CSALGSSYNEQFF. CDR3 DNA sequence: TGCAGTGCCCTAGGGAGCTCCTACAATGAGCAGTTCTTC.

This clonotype occurred many times. The rearrangement links TRBV18 to TRBJ1-1; D gene uncertain. With 4 bases removed from V and 4 bases from J, the gap between germline ends came to 10 bases. CDR1 is KGHSH, CDR2 LQKENI, per germline. The CDR3 sequence is 13 residues long. The CDR3 nucleotides are TGTGCCAGCTCACAGGGCATGGGCACTGAAGCTTTCTTT. Its protein product is CASSQGMGTEAFF.

The chain combines TRBV19 with TRBJ1-1; no clear D. In germline, CDR1 is LNHDA, CDR2 SQIVND (reference sequence). The V gene lost 3 bases and the J gene lost 1 base, with 12 bases spanning the gap. The length of the CDR3 is 15 residues. CDR3 nucleotides: TGTGCCAGTAGTATTTATGGCGGGTCGAACACTGAAGCTTTCTTT. Its protein product is CASSIYGGSNTEAFF.

This clonotype was seen ten or more times. V and J are TRBV11-2 and TRBJ2-2; 10 positions match TRBD2. V lost 5 bases to trimming and J lost 3 bases; unmatched junction nucleotides: 6. CDR3 length: 16 amino acids. From germline, CDR1 is SGHAT and CDR2 FQNNGV. The CDR3 nucleotides read TGTGCCAGCAGCGCCACTAGCGGGATAGACACCGGGGAGCTGTTTTTT. It translates to CASSATSGIDTGELFF.

Ten or more counts support this clonotype. The chain employs TRBV2 and TRBJ2-5, with 7 bases fitting TRBD2. The CDR3 spans 14 residues. CDR1 is SNHLY and CDR2 is FYNNEI in the germline V gene. The V and J ends lost 7 bases and 5 bases, in that order; junction bases with no gene match: 10. The CDR3 bases are TGTGCCAGCAAGTGGGTCGGGGAGGGGGAGACCCAGTACTTC. Translating it yields CASKWVGEGETQYF.

This clonotype was detected many times. The gene calls are TRBV5-6 and TRBJ1-2; D is undetermined. This CDR3 is built from 13 residues. Germline CDR1 is SGHDT and CDR2 is YYEEEE. V lost 2 bases, J lost 4 bases, and 9 bases lay in between. Written as DNA, the CDR3 is TGTGCCAGCAGCTTTGAGGTCGGCTATGGCTACACCTTC. It translates to CASSFEVGYGYTF.

This clonotype was seen many times. The J gene is TRBJ2-6, the V gene TRBV2; D possibly corresponds to TRBD2 (6 bases). The germline V and J ends were trimmed by 2 bases and 4 bases, with 12 bases remaining between them. CDR1 is SNHLY and CDR2 is FYNNEI in the germline V gene. The CDR3 extends over 16 amino acids. The CDR3 sequence is CASSEQARGGANVLTF. CDR3 DNA: TGTGCCAGCAGTGAACAGGCTCGGGGGGGGGCCAACGTCCTGACTTTC.

This sequence joins TRBV7-9 and TRBJ2-1; D unclear. V dropped 3 bases and J dropped 0 bases, with 12 bases sitting between them. CDR1 and CDR2 from the germline V gene are SEHNR and FQNEAQ (reference sequence). CDR3 length: 16 amino acids. The CDR3 is CASSFWLGRSYNEQFF. The CDR3 nucleotides are TGTGCCAGCAGCTTTTGGTTAGGTCGCTCCTACAATGAGCAGTTCTTC.

The chain recombines TRBV7-2 with TRBJ2-1; weak D call: TRBD2 (5 bases). The CDR3 runs 15 residues. Germline CDR1 reads SGHTA; CDR2 reads FQGNSA. V was clipped by 4 bases and J by 3 bases, with 13 bases between them. The CDR3 is CASSSRRDYYNEQFF. In DNA, the CDR3 is TGTGCCAGCAGCTCGCGTCGAGACTACTACAATGAGCAGTTCTTC.

The rearrangement joins TRBV6-2 or TRBV6-3 to TRBJ1-6; perhaps TRBD1 as D (5 bases). The CDR3 is 14 amino acids. In germline, CDR1 is MNHEY, CDR2 SVGEGT. Trimming left V 0 bases short and J 10 bases short, with 10 bases between. CDR3 nucleotides: TGTGCCAGCAGTTACTCGGGGGTAAGGTCACCCCTCCACTTT. This codes for CASSYSGVRSPLHF.

The sample holds many counts of this clonotype. The chain couples TRBV28 to TRBJ2-7, with no clear D. V lost 5 bases and J 2 bases, leaving 16 bases between the germline ends. Germline CDR1 MDHEN, CDR2 SYDVKM. CDR3 length: 15 amino acids. The CDR3 bases are TGTGCCAGCAGTCCCCCGACCCTTCCCGCCTACGAGCAGTACTTC. Translating gives CASSPPTLPAYEQYF.

This clonotype was recorded a few times. The chain joins TRBV10-3 to TRBJ1-1; TRBD1 aligns across 7 bases. The CDR3 consists of 16 residues. Germline CDR1 and CDR2: ENHRY and SYGVKD. Losses at the gene ends were 6 bases for V and 1 base for J; bases not matched to a gene: 11. The CDR3, as DNA: TGTGCCATCAGAGAAGCGGGACAGCGGGGGAACACTGAAGCTTTCTTT. Protein sequence: CAIREAGQRGNTEAFF.

There are many counts of this clonotype. The chain employs TRBV3-1 and TRBJ1-2, with 8 bases matching TRBD1. With V trimmed by 2 bases and J by 8 bases, 7 bases remained unmatched. The CDR3 runs to 14 residues. Germline V CDR1 and CDR2: LGHDT, YNNKEL (reference sequence). The CDR3 region has the DNA TGTGCCAGCAGCCAAATGGACAGGGCTGGAGGCTACACCTTC. Residues: CASSQMDRAGGYTF. The whole variable domain, remainder taken from reference TRBV3-1 and TRBJ1-2, is DTAVSQTPKYLVTQMGNDKSIKCEQNLGHDTMYWYKQDSKKFLKIMFSYNNKELIINETVPNRFSPKSPDKAHLNLHINSLELGDSAVYFCASSQMDRAGGYTFGSGTRLTVV.

The V call is TRBV12-3 or TRBV12-4, the J call TRBJ2-7; D is undetermined. The germline V and J ends were trimmed by 0 bases and 5 bases, with 11 bases remaining between them. The CDR3 is 14 amino acids. The CDR3 region has the DNA TGTGCCAGCAGTTTAGCGGGTGTAGGGAACGAGCAGTACTTC. Translated: CASSLAGVGNEQYF.